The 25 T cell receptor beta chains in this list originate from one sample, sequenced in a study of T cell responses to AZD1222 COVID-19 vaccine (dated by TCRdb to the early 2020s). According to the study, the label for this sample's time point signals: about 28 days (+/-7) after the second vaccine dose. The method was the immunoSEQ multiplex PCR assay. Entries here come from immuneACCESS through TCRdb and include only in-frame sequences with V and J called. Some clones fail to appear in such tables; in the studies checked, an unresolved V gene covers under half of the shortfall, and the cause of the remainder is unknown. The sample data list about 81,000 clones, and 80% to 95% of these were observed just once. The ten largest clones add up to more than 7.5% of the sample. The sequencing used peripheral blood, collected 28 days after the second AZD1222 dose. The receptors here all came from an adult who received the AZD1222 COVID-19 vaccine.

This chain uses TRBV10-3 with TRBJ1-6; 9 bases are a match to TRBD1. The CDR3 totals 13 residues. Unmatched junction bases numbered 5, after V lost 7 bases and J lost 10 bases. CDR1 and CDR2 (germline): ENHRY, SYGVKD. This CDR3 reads CAINTGGRSPLHF. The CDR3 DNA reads TGTGCCATCAATACAGGGGGCAGGTCACCCCTCCACTTT.

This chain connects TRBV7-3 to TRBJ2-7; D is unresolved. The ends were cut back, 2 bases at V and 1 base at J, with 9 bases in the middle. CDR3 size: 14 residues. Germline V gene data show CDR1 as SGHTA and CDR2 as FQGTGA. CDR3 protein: CASSLGVYSYEQYF. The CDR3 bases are TGTGCCAGCAGCTTAGGGGTCTATTCCTACGAGCAGTACTTC.

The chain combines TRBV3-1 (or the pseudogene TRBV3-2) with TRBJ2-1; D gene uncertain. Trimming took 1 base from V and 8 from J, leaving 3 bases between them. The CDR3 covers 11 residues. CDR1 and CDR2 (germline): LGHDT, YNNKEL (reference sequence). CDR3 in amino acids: CASSQGDEQFF. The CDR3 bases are TGTGCCAGCAGCCAAGGGGATGAGCAGTTCTTC.

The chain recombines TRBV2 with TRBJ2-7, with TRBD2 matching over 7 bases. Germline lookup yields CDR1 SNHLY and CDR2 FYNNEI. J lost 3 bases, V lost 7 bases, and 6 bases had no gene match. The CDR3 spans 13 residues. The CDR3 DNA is TGTGCCAGCATGGCGGGAGAGGTCTACGAGCAGTACTTC. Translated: CASMAGEVYEQYF.

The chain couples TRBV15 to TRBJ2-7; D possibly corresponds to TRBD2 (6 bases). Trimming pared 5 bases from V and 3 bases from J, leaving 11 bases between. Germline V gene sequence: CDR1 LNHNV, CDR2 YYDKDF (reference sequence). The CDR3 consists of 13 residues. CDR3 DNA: TGTGCCACCAGCGATGGAGGGAGCTACGAGCAGTACTTC. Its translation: CATSDGGSYEQYF.

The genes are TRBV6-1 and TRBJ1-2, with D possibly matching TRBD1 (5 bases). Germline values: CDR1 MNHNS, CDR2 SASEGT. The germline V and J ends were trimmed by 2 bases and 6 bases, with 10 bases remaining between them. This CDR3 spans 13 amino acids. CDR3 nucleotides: TGTGCCAGCAGTGAAAATAGGGGCAATGGCTACACCTTC. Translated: CASSENRGNGYTF.

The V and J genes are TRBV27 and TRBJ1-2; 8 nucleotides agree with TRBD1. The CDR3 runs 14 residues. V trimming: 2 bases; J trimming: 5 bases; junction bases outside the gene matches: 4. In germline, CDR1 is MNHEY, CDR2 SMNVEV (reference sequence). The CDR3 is CASSLAGGKYGYTF. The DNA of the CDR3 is TGTGCCAGCAGTTTAGCAGGGGGCAAATATGGCTACACCTTC.

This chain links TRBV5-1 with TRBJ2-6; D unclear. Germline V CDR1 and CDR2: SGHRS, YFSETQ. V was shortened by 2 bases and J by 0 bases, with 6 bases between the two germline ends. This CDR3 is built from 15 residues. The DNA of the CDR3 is TGCGCCAGCAGCTTCTCCATCTCTGGGGCCAACGTCCTGACTTTC. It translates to CASSFSISGANVLTF.

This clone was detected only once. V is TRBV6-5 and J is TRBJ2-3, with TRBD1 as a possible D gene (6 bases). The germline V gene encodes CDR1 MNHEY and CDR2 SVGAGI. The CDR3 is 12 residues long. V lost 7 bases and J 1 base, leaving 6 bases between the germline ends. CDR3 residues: CASTGGTDTQYF. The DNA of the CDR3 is TGTGCCAGCACAGGGGGCACAGATACGCAGTATTTT.

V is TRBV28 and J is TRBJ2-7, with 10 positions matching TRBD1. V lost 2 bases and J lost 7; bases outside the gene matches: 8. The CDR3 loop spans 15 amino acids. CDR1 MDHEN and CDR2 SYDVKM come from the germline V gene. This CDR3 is CASSLGGQGSREQYF. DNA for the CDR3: TGTGCCAGCAGTTTAGGGGGACAGGGGTCGAGGGAGCAGTACTTC.

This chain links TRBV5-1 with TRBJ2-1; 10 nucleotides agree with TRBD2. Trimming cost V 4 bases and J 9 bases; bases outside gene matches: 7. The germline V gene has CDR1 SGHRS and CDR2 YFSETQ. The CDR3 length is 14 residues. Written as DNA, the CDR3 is TGCGCCAGCAGCATAACTAGCGGGAACTCTGAGCAGTTCTTC. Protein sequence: CASSITSGNSEQFF.

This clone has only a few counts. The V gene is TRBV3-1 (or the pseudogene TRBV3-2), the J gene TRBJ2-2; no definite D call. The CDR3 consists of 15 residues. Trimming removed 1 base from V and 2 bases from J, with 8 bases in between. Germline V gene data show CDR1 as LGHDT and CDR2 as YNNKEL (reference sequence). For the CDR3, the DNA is TGTGCCAGCAGCCAAGGCGGACCTAACACCGGGGAGCTGTTTTTT. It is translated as CASSQGGPNTGELFF.

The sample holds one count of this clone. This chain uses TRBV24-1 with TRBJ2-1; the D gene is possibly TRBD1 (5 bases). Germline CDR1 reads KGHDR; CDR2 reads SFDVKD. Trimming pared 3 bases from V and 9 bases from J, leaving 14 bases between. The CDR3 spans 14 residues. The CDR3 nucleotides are TGTGCCACCAGTGATGGGGCGGTACACGGTGAGCAGTTCTTC. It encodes CATSDGAVHGEQFF.

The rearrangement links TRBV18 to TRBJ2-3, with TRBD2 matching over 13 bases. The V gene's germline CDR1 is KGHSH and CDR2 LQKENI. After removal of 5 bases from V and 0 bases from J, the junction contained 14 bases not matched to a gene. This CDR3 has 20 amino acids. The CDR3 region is CASSAKPSGTSGTSTDTQYF. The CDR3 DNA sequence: TGTGCCAGCTCAGCAAAACCTTCCGGGACTAGCGGGACTAGCACAGATACGCAGTATTTT.

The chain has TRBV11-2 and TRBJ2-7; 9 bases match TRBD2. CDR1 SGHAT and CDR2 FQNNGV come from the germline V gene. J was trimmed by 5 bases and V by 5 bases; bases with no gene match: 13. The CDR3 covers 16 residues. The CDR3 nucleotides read TGTGCCAGCAGCCTGGGCAGGCTAGCGGGAATCAACGAGCAGTACTTC. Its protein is CASSLGRLAGINEQYF.

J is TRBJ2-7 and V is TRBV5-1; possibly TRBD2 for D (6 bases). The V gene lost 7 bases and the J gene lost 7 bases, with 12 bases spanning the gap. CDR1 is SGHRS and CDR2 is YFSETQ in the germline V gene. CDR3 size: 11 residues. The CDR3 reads CASGGAGEQYF. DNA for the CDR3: TGCGCCAGCGGGGGAGCGGGTGAGCAGTACTTC. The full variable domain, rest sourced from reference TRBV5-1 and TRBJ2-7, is KAGVTQTPRYLIKTRGQQVTLSCSPISGHRSVSWYQQTPGQGLQFLFEYFSETQRNKGNFPGRFSGRQFSNSRSEMNVSTLELGDSALYLCASGGAGEQYFGPGTRLTVT.

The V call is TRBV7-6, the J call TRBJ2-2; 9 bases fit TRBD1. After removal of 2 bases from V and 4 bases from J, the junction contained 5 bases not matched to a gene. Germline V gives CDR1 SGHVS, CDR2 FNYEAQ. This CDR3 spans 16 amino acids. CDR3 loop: CASSLSAQGATGELFF. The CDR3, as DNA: TGTGCCAGCAGCTTAAGTGCACAGGGGGCCACCGGGGAGCTGTTTTTT.

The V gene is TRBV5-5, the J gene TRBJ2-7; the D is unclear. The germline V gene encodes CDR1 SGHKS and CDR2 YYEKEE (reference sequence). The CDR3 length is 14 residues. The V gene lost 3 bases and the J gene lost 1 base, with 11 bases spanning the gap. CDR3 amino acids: CASSYLVRSYEQYF. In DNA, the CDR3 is TGTGCCAGCAGCTACTTAGTGAGATCCTACGAGCAGTACTTC.

As DNA, the CDR3 is TGTGCCAGCACCGAGGAGGGGGCTCTATACGAGCAGTACTTC. Residues: CASTEEGALYEQYF. This chain joins TRBV5-5 and TRBJ2-7, with a possible D match to TRBD1 (7 bases). Germline loops: CDR1 SGHKS, CDR2 YYEKEE (reference sequence). The CDR3 is 14 amino acids. V dropped 6 bases and J dropped 4 bases, with 17 bases sitting between them.

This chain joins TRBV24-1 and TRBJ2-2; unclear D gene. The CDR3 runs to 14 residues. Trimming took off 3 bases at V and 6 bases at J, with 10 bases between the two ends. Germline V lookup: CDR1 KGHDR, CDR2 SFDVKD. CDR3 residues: CATSDRLVSGELFF. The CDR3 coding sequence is TGTGCCACCAGTGATCGACTGGTGTCCGGGGAGCTGTTTTTT.

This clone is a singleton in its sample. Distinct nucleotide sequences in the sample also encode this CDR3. The CDR3 loop reads CASSQGLAGYNEQFF. Written as DNA, the CDR3 is TGTGCCAGCAGCCAGGGACTAGCGGGGTACAATGAGCAGTTCTTC. The chain joins TRBV7-7 to TRBJ2-1, with 13 bases that match TRBD2. The CDR3 is 15 residues long. The J segment lost 4 bases and the V segment lost 5 bases, leaving 2 bases of the junction unmatched. The germline CDR1 and CDR2 sequences are SSHAT and FNYEAQ (reference sequence). The entire variable domain, with the rest obtained from reference TRBV7-7 and TRBJ2-1, is as follows: GAGVSQSPRYKVTKRGQDVTLRCDPISSHATLYWYQQALGQGPEFLTYFNYEAQPDKSGLPSDRFSAERPEGSISTLTIQRTEQRDSAMYRCASSQGLAGYNEQFFGPGTRLTVL.

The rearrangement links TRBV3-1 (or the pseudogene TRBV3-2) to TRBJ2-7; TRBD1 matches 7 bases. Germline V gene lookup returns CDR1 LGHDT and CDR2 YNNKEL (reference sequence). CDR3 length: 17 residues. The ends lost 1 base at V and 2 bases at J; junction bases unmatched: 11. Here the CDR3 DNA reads TGTGCCAGCAGCCAAGCCCAAGACAGGGCGGCCCCCTACGAGCAGTACTTC. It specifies CASSQAQDRAAPYEQYF.

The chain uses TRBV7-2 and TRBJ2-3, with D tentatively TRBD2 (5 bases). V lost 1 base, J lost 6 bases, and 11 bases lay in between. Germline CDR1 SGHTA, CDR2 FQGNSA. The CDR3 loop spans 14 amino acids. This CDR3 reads CASSLGTRGDTQYF. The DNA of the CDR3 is TGTGCCAGCAGCTTAGGAACTAGAGGGGATACGCAGTATTTT.

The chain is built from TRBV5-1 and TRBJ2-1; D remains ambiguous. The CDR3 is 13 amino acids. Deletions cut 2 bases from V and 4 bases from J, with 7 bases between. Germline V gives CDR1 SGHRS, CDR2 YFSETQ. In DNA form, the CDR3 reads TGCGCCAGCAGCTTAAAACAGTACAATGAGCAGTTCTTC. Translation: CASSLKQYNEQFF.

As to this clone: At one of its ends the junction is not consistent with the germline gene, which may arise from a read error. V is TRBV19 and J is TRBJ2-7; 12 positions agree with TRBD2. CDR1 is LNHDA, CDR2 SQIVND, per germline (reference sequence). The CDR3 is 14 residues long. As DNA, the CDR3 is TGTGCCACTTCTAGCGGGAGGGCCTCCCACGAGCAGTACTTC. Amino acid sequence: CATSSGRASHEQYF.